Below, 29 T cell receptor beta chains from the same sample are listed, as sequenced in a study of T-cell reconstitution after alpha-beta-depleted transplantation in children. Library preparation (for TCRbeta) was performed with unique molecular identifiers. TCRdb recomputed calls from the PCR reads with MiXCR, one row per CDR3 protein. The repertoire includes approximately 590,000 distinct CDR3 sequences, over 9.5% of them detected once, and roughly 4% sits in the top ten. The sample was PBMCs from the stem cell graft donor, taken from the stem cell graft. All receptors come from a human donor who donated a stem cell graft to a child with acute myeloid leukemia.

Worth noting for this clonotype: A junction end diverges from the germline sequence, so it may reflect a read error. V usage is TRBV6-4 and J usage is TRBJ2-3; 7 bases agree with TRBD2. Germline V gives CDR1 MRHNA, CDR2 SNTAGT. This CDR3 has 15 residues. CDR3 bases: TGTGCCAGCAGTGACGCGTCTAGCGGCACAAATACGCAGTATTTT. Its protein product is CASSDASSGTNTQYF.

This clonotype was detected a few times. This chain joins TRBV11-2 and TRBJ2-1; no clear D gene. The germline V gene encodes CDR1 SGHAT and CDR2 FQNNGV. The length of the CDR3 is 14 residues. Trimming took off 4 bases at V and 2 bases at J, with 9 bases between the two ends. The CDR3 is CASSSRLAYNEQFF. The DNA for the CDR3 is TGTGCCAGCAGCTCTCGGTTGGCCTACAATGAGCAGTTCTTC. The entire variable domain, with the rest obtained from reference TRBV11-2 and TRBJ2-1, is as follows: EAGVAQSPRYKIIEKRQSVAFWCNPISGHATLYWYQQILGQGPKLLIQFQNNGVVDDSQLPKDRFSAERLKGVDSTLKIQPAKLEDSAVYLCASSSRLAYNEQFFGPGTRLTVL.

V usage is TRBV10-3 and J usage is TRBJ2-3, with a weak D call TRBD1 (7 bases). Germline values: CDR1 ENHRY, CDR2 SYGVKD. The CDR3 has 15 residues. Trimming removed 6 bases from V and 2 bases from J, with 15 bases in between. The CDR3 spells CAIRTQGGVTDTQYF. The CDR3 region has the DNA TGTGCCATCAGAACCCAGGGGGGAGTCACAGATACGCAGTATTTT.

The chain carries TRBV29-1 and TRBJ1-1, with 7 positions matching TRBD1. Looked up from germline, CDR1 is SQVTM and CDR2 is ANQGSEA. This CDR3 has 14 residues. The trim removed 7 bases at V and 0 bases at J, leaving 8 bases unmatched. The CDR3, as DNA: TGCAGCGCCCGGGGACAGAACGTGAACACTGAAGCTTTCTTT. It yields the protein CSARGQNVNTEAFF.

This clonotype was recorded a few times. The chain uses TRBV5-1 and TRBJ2-7; possibly TRBD2 for D (5 bases). CDR1 SGHRS and CDR2 YFSETQ come from the germline V gene. Between the trimmed V and J ends, which lost 2 bases and 5 bases, there was a span of 11 bases. The CDR3 contains 13 residues. CDR3 sequence reads: CASSFEGAHEQYF. CDR3 DNA: TGCGCCAGCAGCTTCGAGGGAGCCCACGAGCAGTACTTC.

This clonotype was counted a few times. The chain uses TRBV13 and TRBJ2-7, with D unresolved. V was cut by 2 bases and J by 13 bases, with 12 bases left in between. This CDR3 spans 11 amino acids. Germline CDR1 is PRHDT and CDR2 is FYEKMQ (reference sequence). The CDR3 here is CASSLNGVYYF. The CDR3 bases are TGTGCCAGCAGCTTAAACGGAGTGTATTACTTC.

The sample holds a few counts of this clonotype. The V call is TRBV5-1, the J call TRBJ2-1; D is unclear. The CDR3 extends over 14 amino acids. Between the trimmed V and J ends, which lost 7 bases and 4 bases, there was a span of 15 bases. CDR1 and CDR2 from the germline V gene are SGHRS and YFSETQ. The CDR3 sequence is CASHDPTLYNEQFF. CDR3 nucleotides: TGCGCCAGCCACGACCCCACCCTGTACAATGAGCAGTTCTTC.

This clonotype has just a few counts. The chain employs TRBV6-1 and TRBJ2-4; D ambiguous. Trimming shortened V by 6 bases and J by 7 bases, and 13 bases separated the two germline ends. Germline assignment: CDR1 MNHNS and CDR2 SASEGT. This CDR3 spans 13 amino acids. The CDR3 spells CASSDRVGNIQYF. The CDR3 DNA is TGTGCCAGCAGCGATCGGGTGGGGAACATTCAGTACTTC.

The genes are TRBV29-1 and TRBJ2-7; unclear D gene. The CDR3 covers 11 residues. CDR1 and CDR2 (germline): SQVTM, ANQGSEA. V was cut by 5 bases and J by 5 bases, with 10 bases left in between. The CDR3, as DNA: TGCAGCGTTCGGGTCGGAAACGAGCAGTACTTC. Translation gives CSVRVGNEQYF.

The chain recombines TRBV12-3 or TRBV12-4 with TRBJ2-2; 9 nucleotides line up with TRBD1. The CDR3 is 15 amino acids. V shed 3 bases, J shed 3 bases, and the junction held 2 bases outside the gene matches. The CDR3 nucleotides read TGTGCCAGCAGTTTGTGGACAGGGGACACCGGGGAGCTGTTTTTT. It codes for CASSLWTGDTGELFF.

In its sample, this clonotype was seen many times. The rearrangement links TRBV28 to TRBJ1-5; the D is unclear. CDR1 MDHEN and CDR2 SYDVKM come from the germline V gene. The CDR3 spans 12 residues. Trimming cost V 6 bases and J 4 bases, with 7 bases left between them. CDR3: CASRVTNQPQHF. CDR3 in DNA: TGTGCCAGCAGGGTAACTAATCAGCCCCAGCATTTT.

The chain recombines TRBV10-3 with TRBJ2-7; TRBD2 is a possible D gene (5 bases). This CDR3 region has 13 residues. In germline, CDR1 is ENHRY, CDR2 SYGVKD. V was trimmed by 1 base and J by 4 bases, leaving 8 bases between them. CDR3 sequence reads: CAISEFGGYEQYF. The DNA of the CDR3 is TGTGCCATCAGTGAGTTTGGAGGTTACGAGCAGTACTTC.

The rearrangement uses TRBV30 and TRBJ1-1, with TRBD1 as a possible D gene (5 bases). Trimming removed 1 base from V and 1 base from J, with 10 bases in between. Germline CDR1 reads GTSNPN; CDR2 reads SVGIG (reference sequence). The CDR3 is 14 amino acids. In DNA form, the CDR3 reads TGTGCCTGGAGTGAGGGGATTCAGAACACTGAAGCTTTCTTT. As protein: CAWSEGIQNTEAFF. Full variable domain (rest looked up from reference TRBV30 and TRBJ1-1): SQTIHQWPATLVQPVGSPLSLECTVEGTSNPNLYWYRQAAGRGLQLLFYSVGIGQISSEVPQNLSASRPQDRQFILSSKKLLLSDSGFYLCAWSEGIQNTEAFFGQGTRLTVV.

This CDR3 is CSARDRGTGQRNTEAFF. The DNA of the CDR3 is TGCAGTGCTAGAGATCGCGGGACAGGGCAGCGGAACACTGAAGCTTTCTTT. The chain carries TRBV20-1 and TRBJ1-1; 9 positions match TRBD1. Germline values: CDR1 DFQATT, CDR2 SNEGSKA (reference sequence). The CDR3 sequence is 17 residues long. Trimming cost V 0 bases and J 1 base; bases outside gene matches: 9.

This clonotype was observed many times. The V call is TRBV12-3 or TRBV12-4, the J call TRBJ2-3; D remains unclear. This CDR3 is built from 15 residues. V was trimmed by 2 bases and J by 1 base, leaving 10 bases between them. In DNA form, the CDR3 reads TGTGCCAGCAGTTTAACCGGTACTGGCACAGATACGCAGTATTTT. Its protein is CASSLTGTGTDTQYF.

This clonotype was observed a handful of times. The chain links TRBV10-1 to TRBJ2-1; unclear D gene. Trimming took off 7 bases at V and 4 bases at J, with 23 bases between the two ends. The CDR3 is made up of 17 amino acids. Germline V lookup: CDR1 WNHNN, CDR2 SYGVQD (reference sequence). CDR3 loop: CASISIPLAPLYNEQFF. The CDR3, as DNA: TGCGCCAGCATTAGCATTCCATTGGCCCCATTATACAATGAGCAGTTCTTC.

The chain joins TRBV10-3 to TRBJ2-5; TRBD2 aligns across 11 bases. The ends lost 0 bases at V and 4 bases at J; junction bases unmatched: 4. Looked up from germline, CDR1 is ENHRY and CDR2 is SYGVKD. This CDR3 is built from 16 residues. The CDR3 DNA reads as TGTGCCATCAGTGAGTCGTCTAGCGGGAGGCCAGAGACCCAGTACTTC. Translation: CAISESSSGRPETQYF.

V usage is TRBV7-2 and J usage is TRBJ2-7, with D tentatively TRBD1 (6 bases). Trimming took 5 bases from V and 3 from J, leaving 20 bases between them. The germline V gene has CDR1 SGHTA and CDR2 FQGNSA. CDR3 size: 16 residues. The CDR3 is CASSVGQTTFFYEQYF. The CDR3 DNA follows: TGTGCCAGCAGCGTTGGACAGACCACCTTTTTCTACGAGCAGTACTTC.

This clonotype has a handful of counts. The V and J genes are TRBV7-9 and TRBJ1-2; D not certain. This CDR3 region has 10 residues. From germline, CDR1 is SEHNR and CDR2 FQNEAQ (reference sequence). The V and J ends lost 1 base and 6 bases respectively, with 0 bases between them. The CDR3 DNA is TGTGCCAGCAGCTTAGATGGCTACACCTTC. It is translated as CASSLDGYTF.

The rearrangement joins TRBV20-1 to TRBJ2-7; 11 bases match TRBD2. The CDR3 extends over 17 amino acids. Germline loops: CDR1 DFQATT, CDR2 SNEGSKA (reference sequence). After removal of 5 bases from V and 0 bases from J, the junction contained 12 bases not matched to a gene. The CDR3 DNA reads as TGCAGTGCTCCGACTAGCGGGACCCACAGGAGCTCCTACGAGCAGTACTTC. This codes for CSAPTSGTHRSSYEQYF.

This clonotype was observed at least ten times. The chain carries TRBV29-1 and TRBJ1-5; no definite D call. This CDR3 has 15 residues. Germline V gene data show CDR1 as SQVTM and CDR2 as ANQGSEA. The V and J ends lost 4 bases and 4 bases respectively, with 17 bases between them. CDR3 amino acids: CSVVVAAGSNQPQHF. The CDR3 bases are TGCAGCGTTGTAGTGGCCGCCGGTTCGAATCAGCCCCAGCATTTT.

This clonotype has only a few counts. This rearrangement joins TRBV29-1 to TRBJ1-1; D possibly corresponds to TRBD1 (5 bases). The CDR3 contains 11 residues. Trimming removed 2 bases at V and 10 bases at J, with 11 bases between. The germline V gene has CDR1 SQVTM and CDR2 ANQGSEA. CDR3 sequence: CSVEIGAGAFF. CDR3 DNA sequence: TGCAGCGTTGAAATCGGGGCCGGAGCTTTCTTT.

This clonotype was counted a few times. The chain uses TRBV9 and TRBJ2-1; D gene unclear. The CDR3 runs 15 residues. Per the germline V gene, CDR1 is SGDLS and CDR2 is YYNGEE. Trimming removed 0 bases from V and 0 bases from J, with 7 bases in between. The CDR3 nucleotides read TGTGCCAGCAGCGTAGGCCAGAGCTCCTACAATGAGCAGTTCTTC. Its translation is CASSVGQSSYNEQFF.

The table lists this clonotype with a few counts. The chain uses TRBV7-6 and TRBJ1-4; 8 bases are shared with TRBD1. V gave up 5 bases and J gave up 8 bases; unmatched junction bases: 10. The CDR3 is made up of 15 amino acids. Germline V gives CDR1 SGHVS, CDR2 FNYEAQ. The CDR3 reads CASSPEGRGLEKLFF. The CDR3 bases are TGTGCCAGCAGCCCAGAGGGCAGGGGGCTAGAAAAACTGTTTTTT.

This clonotype was found a few times. The chain is built from TRBV20-1 and TRBJ2-1; 15 bases agree with TRBD2. Trimming at V came to 0 bases and at J to 6 bases, leaving 9 bases not matched to a gene. The CDR3 length is 18 residues. Germline lookup yields CDR1 DFQATT and CDR2 SNEGSKA (reference sequence). The DNA of the CDR3 is TGCAGTGCTAGAGATATGGTTGGACTAGCGGGAGGGTTCAATGAGCAGTTCTTC. Translation gives CSARDMVGLAGGFNEQFF.

The table lists this clonotype with a few counts. The rearrangement joins TRBV9 to TRBJ2-1; tentative D call: TRBD2 (6 bases). Trimming removed 1 base at V and 0 bases at J, with 14 bases between. The germline gives CDR1 SGDLS, CDR2 YYNGEE. This CDR3 region has 17 residues. The CDR3 sequence: CASSVIGSMSSYNEQFF. The CDR3 DNA reads TGTGCCAGCAGCGTAATCGGGAGCATGAGCTCCTACAATGAGCAGTTCTTC.

This chain connects TRBV25-1 to TRBJ2-1; a weak D match, TRBD1 (5 bases). The CDR3 has 19 residues. Trimming removed 3 bases at V and 0 bases at J, with 21 bases between. Germline V gene lookup returns CDR1 MGHDK and CDR2 SYGVNS. The CDR3 sequence: CASSDGVGKGEASYNEQFF. The CDR3, as DNA: TGTGCCAGCAGTGATGGGGTGGGAAAAGGGGAAGCCTCCTACAATGAGCAGTTCTTC.

This clonotype showed up just a few times. V and J are TRBV20-1 and TRBJ2-7, with 7 bases aligning to TRBD1. Germline CDR1 reads DFQATT; CDR2 reads SNEGSKA (reference sequence). The CDR3 extends over 13 amino acids. The V gene end was trimmed by 6 bases and the J gene end by 4 bases; junction bases not matched to a gene: 9. This CDR3 reads CSAKADRVYEQYF. The CDR3, as DNA: TGCAGTGCCAAAGCCGACAGGGTTTACGAGCAGTACTTC.

CDR3 region: CASSLEKGSGANVLTF. CDR3 sequence (DNA): TGCGCCAGCAGCTTGGAAAAAGGCTCTGGGGCCAACGTCCTGACTTTC. The gene calls are TRBV5-1 and TRBJ2-6; D is uncertain. V was clipped by 0 bases and J by 0 bases, with 7 bases between them. This CDR3 comprises 16 residues. Germline assignment: CDR1 SGHRS and CDR2 YFSETQ.